Here is one TCR beta chain with its context. Its antigen is unknown. Nothing much larger sits one base from this clone, and base qualities are not available. Reading the label with the study, this specimen's treatment or condition is: live attenuated yellow fever vaccine strain. At each blood-draw timepoint, two biological replicates of bulk PBMCs were obtained. PBMCs were isolated from peripheral blood using a standard Ficoll-Paque protocol. RNA was extracted with TriZol from bulk PBMCs, CD4 and CD8 fractions, and dextramer-positive and dextramer-negative fractions. These data come from a study of T cells after yellow fever vaccination (dated by TCRdb to the late 2010s). Regarding the study in general: The SMART-Seq v4 Ultra Low Input RNA kit was used to prepare libraries from fractions with low cell numbers. Two healthy male donors, one aged 18 to 30 and one aged 30 to 40 years, made up the cohort. To follow T-cell clones before and after both primary and booster YFV17D yellow fever vaccination, bulk TCR alpha and beta repertoires underwent longitudinal sequencing. Blood was collected at multiple timepoints before and after primary and secondary immunization, and bulk PBMC replicates and cell subsets were isolated.

What the work shows at the level of the full study, not this receptor alone: Computational filtering was needed because FACS-sorted repertoires could contain abundant contaminating clonotypes from the bulk population. Most clones expanded after primary vaccination were re-detected after the booster (around 96% of CD4 and roughly 85% of CD8), suggesting broad memory maintenance. A small fraction of clonotypes showed up in both the CD4 and CD8 compartments, probably as a result of convergent recombination. Because only a couple of donors were included in the study, the extent to which the findings can be generalized is limited. The secondary T-cell response was weaker than the primary response but faster, peaking on day 5 instead of day 15.

The trim is 4 bases for V and 5 bases for J, with a gap of 17 bases between the germline ends. From the cysteine up to the phenylalanine, the CDR3 has a length of 15 residues. The sequence is cut down to CDR3 DNA, 45 bases in frame from base 1. From the germline V gene, CDR1 is SNHLY and CDR2 is FYNNEI. Data came from an Illumina NovaSeq 6000. Synthesis of TCR cDNA relied on 5'RACE template switching, a step that introduced a universal primer site along with unique molecular identifiers. cDNA synthesis was primed from both the TCR alpha and TCR beta constant segments. Library amplification involved two PCR steps, and the second step added sample barcodes and sequencing adapters. Sequencing of libraries was done on Illumina HiSeq 2500 (2x100 bp) or NovaSeq (2x150 bp). The authors' pipeline ran thus. MIGEC was used to demultiplex reads and collapse the reads into UMI consensus sequences, and MiXCR was used for V(D)J alignment. Using edgeR on replicate PBMC samples, clonotypes were called vaccine-responding if FDR was below 0.01 and the log2 fold change was above 5 up to day 15. CD4 or CD8 identity was assigned to each bulk clonotype according to whether the clonotype was present at higher abundance in the sequenced CD4 repertoire or the sequenced CD8 repertoire. Clones were called with MiXCR by TCRdb after fastp trimmed the public reads at Q25, and only in-frame beta chains were retained. Duplicate CDR3 protein sequences are folded into a single record with the most common DNA and genes. The V and J calls and clone size come from TCRdb's table, not from the authors' own analysis. The sample contains about 320,000 distinct CDR3 sequences, approximately 4% of them found a single time. The biggest ten clones account for roughly a fifth of the sample.

This receptor was taken from a young man who received the YFV17D yellow fever vaccine. In this chain, TRBV2 is recombined with TRBJ1-1; TRBD1 is a weak D gene call, 5 bases matching. Sequenced here: PBMCs, sampled 15 days after the yellow fever booster vaccination. The CDR3 protein sequence reads: CASSGSRGPGTEAFF. The nucleotide sequence reads TGTGCCAGCAGTGGAAGTCGGGGCCCGGGAACTGAAGCTTTCTTT.